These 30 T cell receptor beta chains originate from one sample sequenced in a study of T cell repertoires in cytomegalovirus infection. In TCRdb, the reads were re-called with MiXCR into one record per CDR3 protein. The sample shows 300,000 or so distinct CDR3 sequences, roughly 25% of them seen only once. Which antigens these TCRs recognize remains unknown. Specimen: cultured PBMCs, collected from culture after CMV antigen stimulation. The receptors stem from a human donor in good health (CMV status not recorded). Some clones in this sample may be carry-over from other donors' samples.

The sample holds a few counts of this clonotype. The CDR3 DNA follows: TGTGCCAGCAGCTTGGGGCAGTGGAACACTGAAGCTTTCTTT. Amino acids: CASSLGQWNTEAFF. The V gene is TRBV5-8, the J gene TRBJ1-1, with D unresolved. From germline, CDR1 is SGHTS and CDR2 YDEGEE. The V end was cut by 0 bases, the J end by 1 base, with 7 bases between. The CDR3 is 14 residues long.

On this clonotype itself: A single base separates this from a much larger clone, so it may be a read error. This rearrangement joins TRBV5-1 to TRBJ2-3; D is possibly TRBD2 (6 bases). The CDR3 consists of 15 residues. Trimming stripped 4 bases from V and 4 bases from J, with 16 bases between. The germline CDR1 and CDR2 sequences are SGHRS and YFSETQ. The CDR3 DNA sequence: TGCGCCAGCAGCACGTGGGACTCTGTACCAGATACGCAGTATTTT. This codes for CASSTWDSVPDTQYF. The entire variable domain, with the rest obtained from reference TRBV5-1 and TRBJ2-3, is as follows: KAGVTQTPRYLIKTRGQQVTLSCSPISGHRSVSWYQQTPGQGLQFLFEYFSETQRNKGNFPGRFSGRQFSNSRSEMNVSTLELGDSALYLCASSTWDSVPDTQYFGPGTRLTVL.

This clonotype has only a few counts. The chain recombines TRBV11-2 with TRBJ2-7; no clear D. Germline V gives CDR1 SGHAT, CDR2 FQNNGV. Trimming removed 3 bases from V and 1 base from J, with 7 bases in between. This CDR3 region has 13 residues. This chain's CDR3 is CASSFDQSYEQYF. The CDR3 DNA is TGTGCCAGCAGCTTCGACCAATCCTACGAGCAGTACTTC.

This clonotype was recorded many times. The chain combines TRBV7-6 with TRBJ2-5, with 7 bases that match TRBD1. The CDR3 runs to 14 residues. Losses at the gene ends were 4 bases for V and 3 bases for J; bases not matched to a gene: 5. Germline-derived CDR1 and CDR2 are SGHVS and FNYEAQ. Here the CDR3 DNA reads TGTGCCAGCAGCTACAGGGGCAGCGAAGAGACCCAGTACTTC. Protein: CASSYRGSEETQYF.

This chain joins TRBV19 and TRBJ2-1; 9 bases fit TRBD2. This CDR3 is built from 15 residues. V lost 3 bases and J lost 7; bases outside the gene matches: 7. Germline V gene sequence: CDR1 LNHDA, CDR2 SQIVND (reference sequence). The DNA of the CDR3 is TGTGCCAGTAGTATGCCCAGCGGGAGGAGAAATGAGCAGTTCTTC. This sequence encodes CASSMPSGRRNEQFF.

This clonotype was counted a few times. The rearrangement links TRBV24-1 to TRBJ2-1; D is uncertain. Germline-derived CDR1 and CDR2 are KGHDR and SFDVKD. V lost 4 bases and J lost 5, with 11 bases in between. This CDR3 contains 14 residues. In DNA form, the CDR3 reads TGTGCCACCAGTGACTTCAACAGCAACAATGAGCAGTTCTTC. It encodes CATSDFNSNNEQFF.

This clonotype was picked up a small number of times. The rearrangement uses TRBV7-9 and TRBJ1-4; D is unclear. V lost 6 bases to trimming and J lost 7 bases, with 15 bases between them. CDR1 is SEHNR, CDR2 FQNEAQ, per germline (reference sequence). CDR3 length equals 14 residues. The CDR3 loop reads CASRGDGRGEKLFF. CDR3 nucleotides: TGTGCCAGCAGGGGAGATGGGCGAGGTGAAAAACTGTTTTTT.

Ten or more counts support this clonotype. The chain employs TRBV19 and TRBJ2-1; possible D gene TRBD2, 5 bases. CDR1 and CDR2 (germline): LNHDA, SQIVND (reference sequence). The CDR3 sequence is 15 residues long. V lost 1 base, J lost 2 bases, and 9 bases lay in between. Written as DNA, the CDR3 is TGTGCCAGTAGTATAGGAGGGATTGCCTACAATGAGCAGTTCTTC. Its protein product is CASSIGGIAYNEQFF.

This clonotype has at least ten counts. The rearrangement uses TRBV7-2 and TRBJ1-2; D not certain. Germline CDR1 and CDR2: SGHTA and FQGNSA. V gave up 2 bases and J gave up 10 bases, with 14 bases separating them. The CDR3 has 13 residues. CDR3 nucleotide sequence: TGTGCCAGCAGCTTAAATTTAGCAGCGGACTACACCTTC. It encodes CASSLNLAADYTF.

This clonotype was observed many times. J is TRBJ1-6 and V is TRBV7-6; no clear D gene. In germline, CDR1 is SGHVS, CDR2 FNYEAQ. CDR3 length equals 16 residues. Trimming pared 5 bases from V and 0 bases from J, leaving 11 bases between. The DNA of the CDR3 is TGTGCCAGCAGCGCGTACGGTAGCTCCTATAATTCACCCCTCCACTTT. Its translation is CASSAYGSSYNSPLHF.

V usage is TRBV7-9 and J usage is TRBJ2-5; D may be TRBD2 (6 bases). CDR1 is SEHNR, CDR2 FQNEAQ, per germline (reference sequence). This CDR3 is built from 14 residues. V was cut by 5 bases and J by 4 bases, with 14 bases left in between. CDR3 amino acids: CASSLRETAETQYF. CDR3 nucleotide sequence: TGTGCCAGCAGCCTTCGGGAGACTGCAGAGACCCAGTACTTC.

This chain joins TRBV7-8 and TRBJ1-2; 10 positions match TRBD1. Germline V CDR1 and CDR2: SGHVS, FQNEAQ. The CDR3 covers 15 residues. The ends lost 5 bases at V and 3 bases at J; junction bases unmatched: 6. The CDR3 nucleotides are TGTGCCAGCAGCCCTCGGACAGGGGGACACTATGGCTACACCTTC. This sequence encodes CASSPRTGGHYGYTF.

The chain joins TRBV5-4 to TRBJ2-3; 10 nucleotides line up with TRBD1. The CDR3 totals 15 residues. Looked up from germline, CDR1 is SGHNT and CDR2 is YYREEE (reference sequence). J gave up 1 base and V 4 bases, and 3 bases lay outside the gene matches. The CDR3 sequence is CASSIGTGGTDTQYF. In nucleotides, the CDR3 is TGTGCCAGCAGCATAGGGACAGGGGGCACAGATACGCAGTATTTT.

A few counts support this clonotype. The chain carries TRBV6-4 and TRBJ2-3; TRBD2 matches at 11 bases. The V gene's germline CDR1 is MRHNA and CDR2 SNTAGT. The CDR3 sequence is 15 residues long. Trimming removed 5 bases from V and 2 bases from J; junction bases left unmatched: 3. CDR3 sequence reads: CASSLAGGHTDTQYF. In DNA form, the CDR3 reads TGTGCCAGCAGTCTAGCGGGAGGACACACAGATACGCAGTATTTT.

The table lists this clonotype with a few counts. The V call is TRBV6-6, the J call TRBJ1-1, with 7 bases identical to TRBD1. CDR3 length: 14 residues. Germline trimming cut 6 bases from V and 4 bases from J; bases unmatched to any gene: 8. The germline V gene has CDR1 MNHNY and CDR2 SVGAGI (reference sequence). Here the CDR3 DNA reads TGTGCCAGCAGGCCCTACAGGGGAAGCACTGAAGCTTTCTTT. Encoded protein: CASRPYRGSTEAFF.

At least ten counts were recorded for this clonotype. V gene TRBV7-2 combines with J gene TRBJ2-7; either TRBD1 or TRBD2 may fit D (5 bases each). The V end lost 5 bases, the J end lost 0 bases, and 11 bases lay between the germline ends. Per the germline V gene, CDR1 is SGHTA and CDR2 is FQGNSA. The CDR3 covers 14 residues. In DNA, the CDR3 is TGTGCCAGCAGCACCCGGGACCACTCCTACGAGCAGTACTTC. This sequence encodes CASSTRDHSYEQYF.

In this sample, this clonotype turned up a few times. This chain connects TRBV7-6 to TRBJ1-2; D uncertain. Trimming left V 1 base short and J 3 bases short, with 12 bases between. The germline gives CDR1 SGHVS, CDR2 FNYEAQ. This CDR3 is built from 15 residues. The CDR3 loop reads CASSLGSASHYGYTF. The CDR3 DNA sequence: TGTGCCAGCAGCTTAGGGTCAGCAAGTCACTATGGCTACACCTTC.

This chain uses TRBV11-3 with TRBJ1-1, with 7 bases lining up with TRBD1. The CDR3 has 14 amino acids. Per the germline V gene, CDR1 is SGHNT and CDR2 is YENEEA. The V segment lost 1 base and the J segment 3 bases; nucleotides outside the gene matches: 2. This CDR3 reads CASSLVGTDTEAFF. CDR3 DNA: TGTGCCAGCAGCTTAGTCGGGACAGACACTGAAGCTTTCTTT.

The CDR3 bases are TGTGCCAGCAGTTACTCGTGGCGGGAACCAACGAACGGTGAAGCTTTCTTT. It encodes CASSYSWREPTNGEAFF. V is TRBV6-2 or TRBV6-3 and J is TRBJ1-1; D is ambiguous. The CDR3 is made up of 17 amino acids. Germline V gives CDR1 MNHEY, CDR2 SVGEGT. The V and J ends lost 0 bases and 7 bases respectively, with 21 bases between them.

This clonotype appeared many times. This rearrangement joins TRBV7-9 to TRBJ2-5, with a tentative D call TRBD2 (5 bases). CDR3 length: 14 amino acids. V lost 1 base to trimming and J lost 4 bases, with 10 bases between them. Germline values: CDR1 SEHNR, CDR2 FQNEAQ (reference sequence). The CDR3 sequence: CASSLGSAGETQYF. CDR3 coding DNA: TGTGCCAGCAGCTTAGGGAGTGCGGGAGAGACCCAGTACTTC.

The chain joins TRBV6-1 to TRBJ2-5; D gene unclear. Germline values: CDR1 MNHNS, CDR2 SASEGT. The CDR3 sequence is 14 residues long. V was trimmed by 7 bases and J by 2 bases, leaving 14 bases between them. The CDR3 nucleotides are TGTGCCAGCAAAACCGGGTCATCTCAAGAGACCCAGTACTTC. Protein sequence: CASKTGSSQETQYF.

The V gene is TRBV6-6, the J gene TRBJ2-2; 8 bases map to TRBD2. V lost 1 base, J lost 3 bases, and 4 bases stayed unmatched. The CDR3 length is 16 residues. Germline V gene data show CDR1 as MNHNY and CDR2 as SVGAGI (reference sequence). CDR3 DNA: TGTGCCAGCAGTTACTATACGGGAGGGTACACCGGGGAGCTGTTTTTT. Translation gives CASSYYTGGYTGELFF.

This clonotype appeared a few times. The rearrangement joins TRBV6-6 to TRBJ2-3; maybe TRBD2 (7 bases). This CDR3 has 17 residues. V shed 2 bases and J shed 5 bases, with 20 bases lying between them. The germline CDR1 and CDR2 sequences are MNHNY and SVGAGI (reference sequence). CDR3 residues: CASSYQKAGQLGDTQYF. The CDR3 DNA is TGTGCCAGCAGTTACCAAAAAGCGGGACAATTAGGAGATACGCAGTATTTT.

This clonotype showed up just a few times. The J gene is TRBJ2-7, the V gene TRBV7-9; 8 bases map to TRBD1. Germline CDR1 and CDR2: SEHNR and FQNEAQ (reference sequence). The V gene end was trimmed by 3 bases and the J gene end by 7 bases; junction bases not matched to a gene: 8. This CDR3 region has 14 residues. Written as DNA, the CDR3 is TGTGCCAGCAGCTTGGGACAGGCTCAGAGGGAGCAGTACTTC. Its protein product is CASSLGQAQREQYF. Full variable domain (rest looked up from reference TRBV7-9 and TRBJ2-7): DTGVSQNPRHKITKRGQNVTFRCDPISEHNRLYWYRQTLGQGPEFLTYFQNEAQLEKSRLLSDRFSAERPKGSFSTLEIQRTEQGDSAMYLCASSLGQAQREQYFGPGTRLTVT.

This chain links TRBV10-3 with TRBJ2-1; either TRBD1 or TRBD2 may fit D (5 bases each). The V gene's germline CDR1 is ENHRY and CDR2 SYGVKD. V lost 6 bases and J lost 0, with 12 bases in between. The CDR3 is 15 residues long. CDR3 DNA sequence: TGTGCCATCAGGGAGGCCAGGGTCTCCTACAATGAGCAGTTCTTC. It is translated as CAIREARVSYNEQFF.

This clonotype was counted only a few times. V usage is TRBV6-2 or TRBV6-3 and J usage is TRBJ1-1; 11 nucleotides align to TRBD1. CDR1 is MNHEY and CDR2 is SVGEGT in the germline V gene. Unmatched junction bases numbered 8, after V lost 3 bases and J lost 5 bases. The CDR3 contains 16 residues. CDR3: CASSYGTGGPRTEAFF. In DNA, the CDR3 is TGTGCCAGCAGTTATGGGACAGGGGGTCCACGTACTGAAGCTTTCTTT.

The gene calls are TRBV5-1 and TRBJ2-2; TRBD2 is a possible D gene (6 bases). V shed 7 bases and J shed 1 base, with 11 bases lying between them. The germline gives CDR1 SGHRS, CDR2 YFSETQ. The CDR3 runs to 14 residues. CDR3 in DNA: TGCGCCAGCGGACTATGGATGAACACCGGGGAGCTGTTTTTT. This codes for CASGLWMNTGELFF.

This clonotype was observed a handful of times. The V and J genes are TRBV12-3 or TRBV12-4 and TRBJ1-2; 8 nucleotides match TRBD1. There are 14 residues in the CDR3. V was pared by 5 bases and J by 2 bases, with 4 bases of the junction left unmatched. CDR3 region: CASSGQGGNYGYTF. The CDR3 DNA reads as TGTGCCAGCAGTGGACAGGGTGGAAACTATGGCTACACCTTC.

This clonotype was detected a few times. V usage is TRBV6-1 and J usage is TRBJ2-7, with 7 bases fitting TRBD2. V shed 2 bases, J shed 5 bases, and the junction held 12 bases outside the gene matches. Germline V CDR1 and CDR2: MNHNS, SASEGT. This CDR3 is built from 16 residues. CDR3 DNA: TGTGCCAGCAGTGAATTACACGGGCTGGGAGGGAACGAGCAGTACGTC. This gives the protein CASSELHGLGGNEQYV.

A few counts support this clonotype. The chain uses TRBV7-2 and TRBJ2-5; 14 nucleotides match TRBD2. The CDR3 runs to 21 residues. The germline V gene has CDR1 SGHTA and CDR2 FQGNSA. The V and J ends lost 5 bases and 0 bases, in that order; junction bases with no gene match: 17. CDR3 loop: CASSPRLAGGALPLYQETQYF. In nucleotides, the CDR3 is TGTGCCAGCAGCCCGCGACTAGCGGGAGGGGCCTTACCCTTGTACCAAGAGACCCAGTACTTC.